Listed below are T cell receptor beta chains from one sample, sequenced in a study of CD8 T cells in Susac syndrome. MiXCR, run by TCRdb on the immunoSEQ multiplex PCR reads, gives a single entry per CDR3 protein. The data contain 130,000 to 150,000 distinct CDR3 sequences, 94% of them seen just once; the ten biggest clones take up around 0.29%. Sequencing was done on a sample of CD8+ T cells from PBMCs. The receptors derive from a human donor in good health. The CDR3 runs from the conserved cysteine through the conserved F or W. The D gene is left open where the match is weak. Clone size is stated in some rows and not others, as once, few, many or a class when expanded.

V	D	J	size	CDR3	DNA
TRBV28	TRBD1	TRBJ2-7	NA	CASRIGQGFDEQYF	TGTGCCAGCAGGATAGGACAGGGATTCGACGAGCAGTACTTC
TRBV7-9	NA	TRBJ2-7	once	CASSTPAHEQYF	TGTGCCAGCAGCACCCCCGCCCACGAGCAGTACTTC
TRBV20-1	NA	TRBJ1-2	once	CSARAIGGVSGYTF	TGCAGTGCTAGAGCTATAGGGGGGGTTAGCGGCTACACCTTC
TRBV9	TRBD1	TRBJ2-3	NA	CASSVRQGALYF	TGTGCCAGCAGCGTAAGACAGGGGGCGTTGTATTTT
TRBV5-1	NA	TRBJ2-2	NA	CASSYFNTGELFF	TGCGCCAGCAGCTACTTTAACACCGGGGAGCTGTTTTTT
TRBV3-1	TRBD1	TRBJ1-2	NA	CASSQVPPGQESYGYTF	TGTGCCAGCAGCCAAGTTCCACCGGGACAGGAGAGCTATGGCTACACCTTC
TRBV29-1	NA	TRBJ2-2	NA	CSVIQDGTGELFF	TGCAGCGTGATACAGGATGGAACCGGGGAGCTGTTTTTT
TRBV7-8	NA	TRBJ2-3	NA	CASSSPQYTDTQYF	TGTGCCAGCAGCTCCCCCCAGTACACAGATACGCAGTATTTT
TRBV5-1	NA	TRBJ1-1	NA	CASSLVRGGTEAFF	TGCGCCAGCAGCTTGGTTAGGGGCGGCACTGAAGCTTTCTTT
TRBV3-1	NA	TRBJ2-3	NA	CASSQEVADYTDTQYF	TGTGCCAGCAGCCAAGAAGTAGCGGATTACACAGATACGCAGTATTTT
TRBV27	NA	TRBJ1-5	NA	CASSLGGRNQPQHF	TGTGCCAGCAGTTTGGGGGGGCGGAATCAGCCCCAGCATTTT
TRBV7-9	TRBD1	TRBJ2-5	NA	CASSSLQGTGETQYF	TGTGCCAGCAGCTCGTTACAGGGGACGGGGGAGACCCAGTACTTC
TRBV7-8	TRBD1	TRBJ1-2	NA	CASSRRDRDPYGYTF	TGTGCCAGCAGCAGAAGGGACAGGGACCCTTATGGCTACACCTTC
TRBV24-1	NA	TRBJ2-1	NA	CATSDLGPLGNEQFF	TGTGCCACCAGTGATTTAGGGCCGTTAGGCAATGAGCAGTTCTTC
TRBV29-1	TRBD2	TRBJ2-7	NA	CSVEKSSGGYEQYF	TGCAGCGTTGAAAAATCTAGCGGGGGCTACGAGCAGTACTTC
TRBV29-1	TRBD2	TRBJ2-1	NA	CSVEGTSGGDEQFF	TGCAGCGTTGAAGGGACTAGCGGGGGTGATGAGCAGTTCTTC
TRBV6-4	TRBD2	TRBJ2-7	NA	CASSRLAGVSEQYF	TGTGCCAGCTCCCGACTAGCGGGAGTCTCCGAGCAGTACTTC
TRBV19	NA	TRBJ1-2	NA	CASSLGPGPGVGYGYTF	TGTGCCAGTAGTCTGGGTCCCGGTCCGGGGGTTGGATATGGCTACACCTTC
TRBV30	TRBD1	TRBJ2-7	NA	CAWSSAGGYEQYF	TGTGCCTGGAGTAGCGCAGGGGGTTACGAGCAGTACTTC
TRBV12-3/TRBV12-4	NA	TRBJ2-1	NA	CASSSRTVTEEQFF	TGTGCCAGCAGTTCCCGGACGGTCACGGAAGAGCAGTTCTTC
TRBV3-1	NA	TRBJ2-1	NA	CASSRESSSSYNEQFF	TGTGCCAGCAGCCGTGAGTCGTCGAGCTCCTACAATGAGCAGTTCTTC
TRBV29-1	TRBD1	TRBJ2-7	once	CSGTTGGLEEQYF	TGCAGCGGAACGACAGGGGGCCTAGAAGAGCAGTACTTC
TRBV11-2	NA	TRBJ2-7	once	CASSSSRGPYEQYF	TGTGCCAGCAGCTCCTCCAGGGGTCCGTACGAGCAGTACTTC
TRBV27	TRBD1	TRBJ2-7	few	CASSLGTGVYEQYF	TGTGCCAGCAGTTTAGGGACAGGGGTCTACGAGCAGTACTTC
TRBV4-1	NA	TRBJ2-1	NA	CASAGVHNEQFF	TGCGCCTCCGCAGGGGTCCACAATGAGCAGTTCTTC
TRBV6-2/TRBV6-3	NA	TRBJ2-6	NA	CASSYLPVSGANVLTF	TGTGCCAGCAGTTACCTCCCAGTCTCTGGGGCCAACGTCCTGACTTTC
TRBV15	NA	TRBJ2-7	NA	CATETNYEQYF	TGTGCCACCGAAACGAACTACGAGCAGTACTTC
TRBV20-1	NA	TRBJ2-7	NA	CSAPSVREVLYEQYF	TGCAGTGCCCCGTCAGTGAGGGAGGTACTCTACGAGCAGTACTTC
TRBV27	NA	TRBJ2-3	NA	CASSSGRYSTDTQYF	TGTGCCAGCTCTTCGGGGAGGTACAGCACAGATACGCAGTATTTT
TRBV27	TRBD1	TRBJ1-2	NA	CASRGGGGGYTF	TGTGCCAGCAGAGGGGGCGGCGGTGGCTACACCTTC
TRBV7-2	TRBD2	TRBJ2-1	NA	CASSYTPGLAGGQFHNEQFF	TGTGCCAGCAGCTATACGCCGGGGCTAGCGGGAGGGCAGTTCCACAATGAGCAGTTCTTC
TRBV20-1	NA	TRBJ2-6	NA	CSASLVDSGANVLTF	TGCAGTGCTAGCTTAGTGGACTCTGGGGCCAACGTCCTGACTTTC
TRBV27	NA	TRBJ1-5	NA	CASSLVGDSNQPQHF	TGTGCCAGCAGTTTGGTGGGGGATAGCAATCAGCCCCAGCATTTT
TRBV12-3/TRBV12-4	NA	TRBJ2-7	NA	CASSSGTTAYEQYF	TGTGCCAGCAGCTCCGGGACAACCGCCTACGAGCAGTACTTC
TRBV20-1	NA	TRBJ2-4	NA	CSARGGPPPKNIQYF	TGCAGTGCTAGGGGTGGACCCCCTCCCAAAAACATTCAGTACTTC
TRBV18	NA	TRBJ2-7	NA	CASSYPGSEQYF	TGTGCCAGCTCATACCCCGGAAGCGAGCAGTACTTC
TRBV9	NA	TRBJ2-7	NA	CASSAAGPGEQYF	TGTGCCAGCAGCGCCGCCGGACCGGGGGAGCAGTACTTC
TRBV29-1	NA	TRBJ2-7	few	CSVVGDAEEQYF	TGCAGCGTCGTAGGGGATGCGGAAGAGCAGTACTTC
TRBV4-3	TRBD2	TRBJ2-1	once	CASSQEWTSPVRNEQFF	TGCGCCAGCAGCCAAGAATGGACTAGCCCAGTCAGAAATGAGCAGTTCTTC
TRBV7-2	TRBD1	TRBJ2-7	NA	CASSLRTGFSYEQYF	TGTGCCAGCAGCTTAAGGACAGGGTTCTCCTACGAGCAGTACTTC
TRBV27	NA	TRBJ1-1	NA	CASSYTGTEAFF	TGTGCCAGCAGTTACACAGGAACTGAAGCTTTCTTT
TRBV13	TRBD2	TRBJ2-1	NA	CASSSGLAGSSYNEQFF	TGTGCCAGCAGCAGCGGACTAGCGGGAAGCTCCTACAATGAGCAGTTCTTC
TRBV5-1	NA	TRBJ2-5	once	CASSLTQTGQETQYF	TGCGCCAGCAGCCTTACCCAGACAGGCCAAGAGACCCAGTACTTC
TRBV12-5	TRBD1	TRBJ2-1	NA	CASGTWDRGLNEQFF	TGTGCTAGTGGTACTTGGGACAGGGGGCTCAATGAGCAGTTCTTC
TRBV20-1	TRBD2	TRBJ2-1	NA	CSARERLADYNEQFF	TGCAGTGCTAGAGAGAGGCTAGCGGATTACAATGAGCAGTTCTTC
TRBV11-2	NA	TRBJ1-1	NA	CASSLYLQGMSTEAFF	TGTGCCAGCAGCTTATACCTCCAGGGGATGAGCACTGAAGCTTTCTTT